This T cell receptor (beta chain) was recorded in a study of blood T cell repertoires in COVID-19. On the study more broadly: COVID-19 samples, acute and convalescent, were from the United States, Italy and Spain. Sources were T cells, B-cell-depleted T cells, or PBMCs; the material itself was cDNA or gDNA.

V was shortened by 0 bases and J by 6 bases, with 13 bases between the two germline ends. The germline V gene has CDR1 SGHRS and CDR2 YFSETQ. This CDR3 is built from 15 residues. In this sample, this clone turned up a few times. In the authors' workflow: Estimates of nucleated cell counts were drawn from the amplification of reference gene primers. Libraries were prepared by immunoSEQ multiplex PCR; TCRdb keeps only in-frame clonotypes and omits some of them. V, J and clone size reflect that table, while D and trimming were determined from the DNA. The sample lists fewer than 350,000 clones, approximately 81% occurring once.

The clonotype comes from an older woman with active or convalescent COVID-19. The sample consisted of peripheral blood. V and J are TRBV5-1 and TRBJ1-5, with D possibly TRBD1 on 6 matching bases. CDR3 sequence (DNA): TGCGCCAGCAGCTTGGAACAGGGAATGGGTCAGCCCCAGCATTTT. Translation gives CASSLEQGMGQPQHF. Full variable domain (missing parts from reference TRBV5-1 and TRBJ1-5): KAGVTQTPRYLIKTRGQQVTLSCSPISGHRSVSWYQQTPGQGLQFLFEYFSETQRNKGNFPGRFSGRQFSNSRSEMNVSTLELGDSALYLCASSLEQGMGQPQHFGDGTRLSIL.